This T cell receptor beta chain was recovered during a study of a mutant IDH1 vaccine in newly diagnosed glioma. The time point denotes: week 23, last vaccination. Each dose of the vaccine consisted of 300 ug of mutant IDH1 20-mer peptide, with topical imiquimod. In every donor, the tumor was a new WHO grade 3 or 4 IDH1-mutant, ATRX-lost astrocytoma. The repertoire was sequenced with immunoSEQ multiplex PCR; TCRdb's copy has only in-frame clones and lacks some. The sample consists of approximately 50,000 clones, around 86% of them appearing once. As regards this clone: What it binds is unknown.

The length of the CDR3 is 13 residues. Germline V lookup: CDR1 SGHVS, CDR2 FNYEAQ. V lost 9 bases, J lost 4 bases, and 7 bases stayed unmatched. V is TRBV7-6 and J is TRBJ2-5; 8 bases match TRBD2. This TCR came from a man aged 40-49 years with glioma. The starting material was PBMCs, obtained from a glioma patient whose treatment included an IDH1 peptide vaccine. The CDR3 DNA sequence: TGTGCCAGTTTACTCAGCGGGAGAGAGACCCAGTACTTC. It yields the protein CASLLSGRETQYF.